This T cell receptor (beta chain) was profiled in a study of shared clonotypes between healthy human individuals. Turning to this clone: Its antigen is currently unknown.

The germline V gene encodes CDR1 MNHEY and CDR2 SMNVEV (reference sequence). The CDR3 is 13 residues long. V dropped 3 bases and J dropped 2 bases, with 5 bases sitting between them. Profiled with immunoSEQ multiplex PCR; TCRdb holds only in-frame clones, not every one. Of approximately 2,300,000 clones listed, around 92% are singletons. CD4+ cells underwent separation, giving CD45RA+ naive and CD45RA-negative memory subsets. The study, taken as a whole, reports: The generation probabilities recorded for non-shared clonotypes fell below those of clonotypes shared by all four donors.

Sequencing input: naive CD4+ T cells from PBMCs. Noted subset: CD45RA+ positively selected. This clonotype was obtained from a man in his late teens or twenties in good health. Some clones in this sample may be carry-over from other donors' samples. The rearrangement joins TRBV27 to TRBJ1-5; no firm D call. The chain's CDR3 is CASSFWGNQPQHF. CDR3 nucleotide sequence: TGTGCCAGCAGTTTTTGGGGCAATCAGCCCCAGCATTTT.